This T cell receptor (beta chain) was recovered during a study of cytomegalovirus exposure and HLA in healthy donors (dated by TCRdb to about 2017). With regard to the full study: An earlier analysis of fewer than 750 of the donors reported approximately 280 Gb of sequence data and 117 million unique TCR beta sequences obtained from approximately 180 million T cells. Typing coverage varied by locus: roughly 629-630 donors for A, B, C, DRB1 and DQB1; roughly 510 for DQA1; some 610 for DPA1; around 450 for DPB1. To study patterns of TCR occurrence, a later analysis re-analyzed previously published TCR beta repertoires from hundreds of donors and added high-resolution HLA genotyping. Rather than drawing on any new phenotypic data, the later analysis identified candidate immune exposures from TCR beta sequences and the way those sequences occurred across donors. In an earlier analysis of around 540 of the donors, high-throughput TCR beta sequencing was used to judge whether each TCR beta V gene segment behaved as functional or pseudogenic. Across around 400 genotyped donors of the cohort, an average of approximately 240,000 unique TCR beta nucleotide sequences per donor were sequenced, and roughly 20% of those sequences were non-productive. In addition to the first cohort of around 670 subjects, a separate validation cohort of 120 different subjects was used. The study was designed to test whether signatures of past pathogen exposure could be identified by cataloging public T cell receptors. Genome-wide SNP genotypes for about 65% of the roughly 670 donors were used in a later genetic analysis, which treated that subset as a discovery cohort. Of the roughly 390 genotyped donors, 81% fell in the genetic ancestry cluster associated with self-reported Caucasian donors. Every discovery cohort repertoire had been produced on one sequencing platform. Both class I and class II loci were covered by HLA typing, at four-digit resolution. The T cell repertoires of under 750 subjects were profiled by immunosequencing and related to cytomegalovirus serostatus. Alongside the repertoire data, information on donor age, sex, ethnicity and CMV serostatus was compiled. High-throughput TCR immunosequencing, statistical association of individual TCRs with disease status, and machine learning were combined to predict cytomegalovirus infection status. Because of strong linkage in the cohort, four to six DR-DQ haplotypes were treated as single units for association and clustering. Approximately 300 gigabases of sequencing data and 70 million to 100 million unique TCR sequences made up an early release that covered about 640 HLA-typed donors.

The CDR3 runs 14 amino acids, cysteine and phenylalanine included. Only the CDR3 region is kept as DNA, spanning 42 bases read in frame from base 1. V gives up 3 bases and J gives up 7 bases, and the segment between their germline ends measures 12 bases. CDR1 MRHNA and CDR2 SNTAGT were looked up in the germline V gene. Libraries were prepared through the immunoSEQ multiplex PCR assay. A mixture of 60 forward primers for TCR Vbeta segments and 13 reverse primers for TCR Jbeta segments was used in the multiplex PCR. A multiplex PCR assay on genomic DNA amplified the CDR3 region of rearranged TCR beta genes. The Illumina HiSeq System was used to sequence the amplified TCR beta libraries as 87-base-pair reads. The authors' analysis ran thus. In a later analysis, some 80 million unique TCR beta chains were counted across the 650 to 750 repertoires, and roughly 9.9 million of these chains were shared by at least two donors. Raw reads were error-corrected and collapsed into unique sequences by a nearest-neighbor algorithm in which closely related sequences were merged to remove PCR and sequencing errors. To assign V, D and J gene segments, CDR3 sequences were aligned to IMGT reference sequences. For a sequence to be retained, a match of at least six nucleotides to both a V gene segment and a J gene segment was required. Rearrangements were classified as productive when the CDR3 lacked stop codons and remained in frame with V and J, and all other rearrangements were classified as non-productive. CDR3 was defined by IMGT convention, running from the second conserved V-encoded cysteine to the conserved J-encoded phenylalanine. The earlier analysis of about 640 of the donors excluded any sequence lacking an unambiguous match to a single V gene segment. An earlier analysis of about 590 of the donors classified V segments as functional when productive rearrangements were above 56.7% and as segregating when the standard deviation between donors was above 5%. A statistical classification framework was developed to diagnose cytomegalovirus status using the catalog of TCR beta chain sequences. A later analysis assigned V and J genes by comparing TCR nucleotide sequences with IMGT/GENE-DB human TR gene sequences. The TCRdist pipeline was used in a later analysis to assign CDR3 sequences and most-parsimonious VDJ recombination scenarios. A later analysis defined each TCR beta chain by its CDR3 amino acid sequence plus V-gene family, and excluded reads lacking a unique V-gene family. To address suspected cross-contamination and a sequencing artifact, a later analysis removed over 500 highly shared, low-generation-probability nucleotide sequences. For each public chain, a later analysis derived a clonal expansion index from normalized ranks of inferred template counts within each repertoire. A later analysis computed generation probabilities with a VDJ recombination model fitted to out-of-frame rearrangements, and checked the results against IGoR. In a later analysis, hypergeometric tests were used to score TCR-TCR, TCR-HLA and TCR-CMV co-occurrence, with a repertoire-size bias correction applied to TCR pairs. False discovery rates were estimated in a later analysis by permuting HLA or CMV assignments 20 times. In a later analysis, co-occurring TCRs were grouped using DBSCAN, and TCRdist sequence similarity was added for clustering within HLA-allele-positive subsets. Repertoires with fewer than 30,000 or more than 120,000 public chains, plus five repertoires with anomalous nucleotide sharing, were excluded from co-occurrence clustering. TCRdb obtained this table from immuneACCESS and retained in-frame rearrangements with V and J assigned. These tables miss some clones; where compared with another copy, unresolved V genes account for less than half of the shortfall, and the remainder is unexplained. V, J and clone size are those of that table, while D and trimming were read from the DNA. This sample's table contains fewer than 200,000 clones. 1% to 1.5% of the sample belongs to the ten largest clones.

With respect to this clone: Its binding antigen is unknown.

What the research found in general, with its limitations: A further reported finding was that TCR beta sequences accurately predicted the HLA-A and HLA-B alleles for most subjects in the first cohort. Several of the top co-occurrence clusters appeared to be linked to parvovirus B19, influenza, CMV and Epstein-Barr virus, according to a later analysis. In vitro tests confirmed that a few of the cytomegalovirus-associated TCR beta chains recognize cytomegalovirus antigens. In a later analysis, HLA-associated TCR beta chains showed more clonal expansion and lower generation probabilities than non-associated chains that were equally common. This cohort had only TCR beta chains sequenced, and the lack of alpha or paired-chain data limited which features could be detected. The classifier was reported to diagnose cytomegalovirus status with high specificity and sensitivity in both the original and validation cohorts. In an earlier analysis of roughly 560 of the donors, most TCR beta V segments were observed in productive rearrangements about 87% or about 30% of the time, broadly matching IMGT annotations. In a later analysis, the rate of TCR association differed among HLA loci, with DRB1 alleles having the most associated TCRs and HLA-C alleles having the fewest. Correlated functional status among segregating V segments might reflect linkage disequilibrium, but an unknown experimental factor could not be ruled out. Assigning TCR associations to individual alleles was difficult when HLA alleles, especially DR and DQ, strongly co-occurred. A total of about 150 TCR beta chains were listed by the study as associated with cytomegalovirus. Because some donors lacked HLA typing at each locus, the association tests relied only on the typed subset. Across donors, most TCR sequences were observed very rarely, whereas some public TCRs were present in many individuals. According to the authors, the approach could potentially be generalized to other disease states and immunological phenotypes. Some IMGT-functional V segments, including TRBV6-2 and TRBV6-3, could not be told apart with the 87-base-pair reads, so those segments were excluded. The presence/absence analyses assumed that sequencing depth was roughly uniform across donors, and that assumption may not be true. A later genetic analysis reported fewer N-insertions in productive TCRs among donors in an Asian-associated ancestry cluster than the roughly 620-donor mean. Because counts were too low, approximately 15 rarely observed V segments, including chromosome 9 orphons, were excluded from the earlier analysis of under 650 of the donors. A later genetic analysis associated a missense DCLRE1C variant with V-gene and J-gene trimming of TCR beta chains, and an independent cohort replicated the association. Specific HLA alleles were associated with more than 15,000 TCR beta sequences at a false discovery rate of 0.05 in a later analysis. According to a later analysis, most CMV-associated TCR beta chains appeared to be HLA-restricted, and the HLA associations seemed to be driven largely by CMV exposure. A group of highly shared sequence variants was considered likely to be a technical artifact of the sequencing pipeline. Immune exposure information for the cohort was limited to CMV serostatus.

In total, approximately 610 healthy bone marrow donors made up the cohort. Cohort members were all nominally healthy when sampled, although unrecorded immune exposures were likely present. The donor tested CMV seronegative and was one of the 352 seronegative cohort members. A peripheral blood sample was collected from each donor, and TCR beta sequencing was performed on peripheral blood mononuclear cells. The Qiagen DNeasy Blood Extraction Kit was used to extract genomic DNA from the blood cell samples. Input material: PBMCs. The rearranged segments are TRBV6-4 and TRBJ1-4, with no confident D gene call. The TCR was taken from a woman in her fifties or sixties in good health and CMV-seronegative. The nucleotides read TGTGCCAGCAGTGAAGGTCGGGGAAGTGAAAAACTGTTTTTT. It translates to CASSEGRGSEKLFF.